This TCR beta chain came from a study of blood T cell repertoires in COVID-19. As for the study in general: COVID-19 samples from acute and convalescent phases originated in the United States, Italy and Spain.

TCRdb's table, derived via immunoSEQ multiplex PCR, lists solely in-frame clones and lacks some. The sample contains 350,000 to 450,000 clones, over 75% of which appear only once. CDR3 length equals 11 residues. V was shortened by 6 bases and J by 5 bases, with 7 bases between the two germline ends. Germline lookup yields CDR1 MNHEY and CDR2 SMNVEV (reference sequence). The sample consisted of PBMCs or T cells enriched from blood (not recorded which). The rearrangement uses TRBV27 and TRBJ1-1; D might be TRBD1 (6 bases). This TCR was recovered from a young man who had recovered from COVID-19. CDR3 coding DNA: TGTGCCAGCAGCAGGGGAACTGAAGCTTTCTTT. Translation: CASSRGTEAFF.